The clone carrying this T cell receptor beta chain appeared many times. The entry originates in a study of Graves' ophthalmopathy and Graves' hyperthyroidism. RNA transcripts were the source from which TCR beta CDR3 regions were amplified. HTBI primers were used in a first-round RT-PCR, which preceded a second-round multiplex PCR. TCRdb ran MiXCR on the multiplex PCR reads and lists one entry per CDR3 protein. The table records about 340,000 distinct CDR3 sequences, roughly 16% of them present only once. With 0 bases removed from V and 4 bases from J, the gap between germline ends came to 10 bases. Looked up from germline, CDR1 is SGHRS and CDR2 is YFSETQ. This CDR3 region has 14 residues.

Sequenced sample: peripheral blood. V usage is TRBV5-1 and J usage is TRBJ1-2; D unresolved. The TCR originated in an adult man with Graves' ophthalmopathy. CDR3: CASSLVPQTYGYTF. The CDR3 DNA reads as TGCGCCAGCAGCTTGGTTCCGCAAACCTATGGCTACACCTTC.